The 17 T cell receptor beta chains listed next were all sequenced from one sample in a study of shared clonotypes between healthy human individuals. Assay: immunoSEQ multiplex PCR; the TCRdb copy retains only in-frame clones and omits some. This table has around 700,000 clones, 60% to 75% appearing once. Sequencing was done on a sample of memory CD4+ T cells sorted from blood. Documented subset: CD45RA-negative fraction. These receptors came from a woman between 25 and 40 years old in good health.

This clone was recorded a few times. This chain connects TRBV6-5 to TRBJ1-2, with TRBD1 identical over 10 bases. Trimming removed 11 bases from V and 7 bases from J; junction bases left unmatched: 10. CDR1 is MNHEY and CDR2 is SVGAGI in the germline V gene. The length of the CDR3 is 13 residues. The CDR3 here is CASQDRGIGGYTF. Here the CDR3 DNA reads TGTGCCTCCCAGGACAGGGGGATTGGTGGCTACACCTTC.

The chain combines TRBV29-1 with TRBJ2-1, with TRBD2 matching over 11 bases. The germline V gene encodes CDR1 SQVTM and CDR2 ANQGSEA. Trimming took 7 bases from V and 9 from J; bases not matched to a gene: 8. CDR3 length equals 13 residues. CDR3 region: CSGASGRLGEQFF. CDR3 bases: TGCAGCGGTGCTAGCGGGAGGCTCGGTGAGCAGTTCTTC.

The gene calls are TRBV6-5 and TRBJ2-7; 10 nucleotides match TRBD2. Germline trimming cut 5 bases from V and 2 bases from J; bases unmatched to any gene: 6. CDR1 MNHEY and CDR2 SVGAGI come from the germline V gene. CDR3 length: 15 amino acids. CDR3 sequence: CASSNPGLAPYEQYF. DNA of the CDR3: TGTGCCAGCAGTAACCCGGGACTAGCGCCCTACGAGCAGTACTTC.

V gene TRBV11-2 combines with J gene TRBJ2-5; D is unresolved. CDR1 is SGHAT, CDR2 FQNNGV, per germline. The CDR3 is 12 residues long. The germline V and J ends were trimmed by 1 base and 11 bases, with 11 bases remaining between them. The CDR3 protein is CASSLGDSSQYF. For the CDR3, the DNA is TGTGCCAGCAGCTTAGGGGATAGTAGTCAGTACTTC.

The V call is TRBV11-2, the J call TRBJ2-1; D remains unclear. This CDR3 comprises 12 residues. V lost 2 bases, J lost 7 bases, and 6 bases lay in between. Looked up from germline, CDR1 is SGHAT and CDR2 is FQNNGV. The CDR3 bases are TGTGCCAGCAGCTTACTGGTTAATGAGCAGTTCTTC. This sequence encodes CASSLLVNEQFF.

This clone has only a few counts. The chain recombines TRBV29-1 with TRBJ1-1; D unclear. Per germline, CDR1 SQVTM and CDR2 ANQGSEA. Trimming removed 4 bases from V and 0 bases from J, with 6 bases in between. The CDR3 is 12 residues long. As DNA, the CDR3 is TGCAGCGTTGGCAGAGTGAACACTGAAGCTTTCTTT. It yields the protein CSVGRVNTEAFF.

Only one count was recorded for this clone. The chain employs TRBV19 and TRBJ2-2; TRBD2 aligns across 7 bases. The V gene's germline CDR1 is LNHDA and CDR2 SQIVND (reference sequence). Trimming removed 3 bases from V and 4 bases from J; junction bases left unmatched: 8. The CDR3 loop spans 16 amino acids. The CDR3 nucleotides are TGTGCCAGTAGTATTGGTGGCGGGAGTTTCACCGGGGAGCTGTTTTTT. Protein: CASSIGGGSFTGELFF.

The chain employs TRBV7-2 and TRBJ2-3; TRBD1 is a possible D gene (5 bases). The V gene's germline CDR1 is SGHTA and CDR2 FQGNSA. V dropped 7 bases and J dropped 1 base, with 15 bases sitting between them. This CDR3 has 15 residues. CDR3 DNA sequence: TGTGCCAGCACTCTCGCAGGGCATCGCACAGATACGCAGTATTTT. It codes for CASTLAGHRTDTQYF.

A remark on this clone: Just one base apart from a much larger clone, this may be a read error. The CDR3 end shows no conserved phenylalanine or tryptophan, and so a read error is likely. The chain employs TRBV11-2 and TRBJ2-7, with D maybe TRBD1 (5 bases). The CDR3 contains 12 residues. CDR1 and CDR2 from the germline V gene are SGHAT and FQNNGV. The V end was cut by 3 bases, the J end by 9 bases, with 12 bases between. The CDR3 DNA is TGTGCCAGCAGCTTCGACCAGGGAAGGCAGTACCTC. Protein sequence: CASSFDQGRQYL.

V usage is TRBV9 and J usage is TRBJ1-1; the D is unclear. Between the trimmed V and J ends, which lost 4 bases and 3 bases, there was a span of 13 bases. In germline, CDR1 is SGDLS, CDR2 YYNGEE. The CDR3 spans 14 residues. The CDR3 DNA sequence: TGTGCCAGCAGCCATTCGACGGATTACACTGAAGCTTTCTTT. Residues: CASSHSTDYTEAFF.

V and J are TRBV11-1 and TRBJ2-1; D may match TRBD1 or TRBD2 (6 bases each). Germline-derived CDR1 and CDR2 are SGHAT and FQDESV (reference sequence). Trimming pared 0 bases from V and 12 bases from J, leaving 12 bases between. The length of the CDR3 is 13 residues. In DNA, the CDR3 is TGTGCCAGCAGCTTAGCGGAAGGGGGACTGCAGTTCTTC. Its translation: CASSLAEGGLQFF.

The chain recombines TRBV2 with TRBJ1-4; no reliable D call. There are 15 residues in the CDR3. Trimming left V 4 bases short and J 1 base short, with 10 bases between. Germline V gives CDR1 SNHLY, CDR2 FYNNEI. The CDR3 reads CASSVGGKTNEKLFF. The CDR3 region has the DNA TGTGCCAGCAGTGTTGGAGGCAAAACTAATGAAAAACTGTTTTTT.

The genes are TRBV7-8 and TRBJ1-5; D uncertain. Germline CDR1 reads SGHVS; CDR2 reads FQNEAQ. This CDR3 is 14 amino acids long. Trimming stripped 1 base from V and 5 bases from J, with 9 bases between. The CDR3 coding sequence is TGTGCCAGCAGCTTAGGGCGGGTTCATCAGCCCCAGCATTTT. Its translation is CASSLGRVHQPQHF.

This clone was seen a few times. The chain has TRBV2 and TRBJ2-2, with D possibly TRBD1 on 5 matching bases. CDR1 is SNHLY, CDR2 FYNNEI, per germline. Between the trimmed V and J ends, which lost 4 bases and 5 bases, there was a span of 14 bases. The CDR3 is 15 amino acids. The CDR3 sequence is CASSGAVRVTGELFF. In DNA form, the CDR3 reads TGTGCCAGCAGTGGCGCGGTCAGGGTGACCGGGGAGCTGTTTTTT. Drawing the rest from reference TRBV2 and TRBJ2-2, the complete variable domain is EPEVTQTPSHQVTQMGQEVILRCVPISNHLYFYWYRQILGQKVEFLVSFYNNEISEKSEIFDDQFSVERPDGSNFTLKIRSTKLEDSAMYFCASSGAVRVTGELFFGEGSRLTVL.

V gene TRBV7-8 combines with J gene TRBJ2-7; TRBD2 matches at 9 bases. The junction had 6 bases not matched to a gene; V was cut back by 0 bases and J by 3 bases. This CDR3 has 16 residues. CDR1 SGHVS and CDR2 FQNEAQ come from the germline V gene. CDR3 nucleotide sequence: TGTGCCAGCAGCTTAGCGCTGCTAGCGGGGAACTACGAGCAGTACTTC. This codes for CASSLALLAGNYEQYF.

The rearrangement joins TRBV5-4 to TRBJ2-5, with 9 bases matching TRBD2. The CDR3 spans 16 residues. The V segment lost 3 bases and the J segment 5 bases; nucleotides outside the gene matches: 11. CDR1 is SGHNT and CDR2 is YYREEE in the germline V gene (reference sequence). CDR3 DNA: TGTGCCAGCAGCTCTCCGTTGCGGGAGGGGGAGGAGACCCAGTACTTC. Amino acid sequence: CASSSPLREGEETQYF.

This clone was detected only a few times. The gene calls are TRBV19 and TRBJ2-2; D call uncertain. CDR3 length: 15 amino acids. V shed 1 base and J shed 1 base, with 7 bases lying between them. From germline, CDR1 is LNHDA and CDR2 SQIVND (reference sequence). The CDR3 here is CASSIAYMNTGELFF. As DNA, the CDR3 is TGTGCCAGTAGTATAGCCTACATGAACACCGGGGAGCTGTTTTTT.